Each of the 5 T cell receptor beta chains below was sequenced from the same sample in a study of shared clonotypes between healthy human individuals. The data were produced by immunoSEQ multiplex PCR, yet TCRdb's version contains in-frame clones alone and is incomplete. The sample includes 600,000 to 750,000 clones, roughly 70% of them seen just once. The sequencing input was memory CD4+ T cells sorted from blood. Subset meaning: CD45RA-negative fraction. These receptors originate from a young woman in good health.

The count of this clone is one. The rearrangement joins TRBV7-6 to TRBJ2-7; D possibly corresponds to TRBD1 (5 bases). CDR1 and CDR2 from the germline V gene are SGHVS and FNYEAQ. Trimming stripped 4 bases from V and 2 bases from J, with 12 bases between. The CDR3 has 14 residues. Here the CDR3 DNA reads TGTGCCAGCAGCTCCCGGACACGGCCCTACGAGCAGTACTTC. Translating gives CASSSRTRPYEQYF.

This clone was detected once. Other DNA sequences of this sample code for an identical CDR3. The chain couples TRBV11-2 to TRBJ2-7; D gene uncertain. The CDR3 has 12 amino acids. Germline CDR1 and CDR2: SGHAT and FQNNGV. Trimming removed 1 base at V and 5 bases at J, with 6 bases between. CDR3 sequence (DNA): TGTGCCAGCAGCTTAGGTGGGCACGAGCAGTACTTC. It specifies CASSLGGHEQYF.

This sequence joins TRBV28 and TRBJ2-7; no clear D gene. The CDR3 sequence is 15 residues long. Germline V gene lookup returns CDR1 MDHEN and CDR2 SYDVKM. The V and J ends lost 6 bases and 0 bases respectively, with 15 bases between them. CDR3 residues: CASSEPAVTSYEQYF. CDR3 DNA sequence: TGTGCCAGCAGCGAGCCGGCAGTAACCTCCTACGAGCAGTACTTC. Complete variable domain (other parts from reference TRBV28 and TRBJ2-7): DVKVTQSSRYLVKRTGEKVFLECVQDMDHENMFWYRQDPGLGLRLIYFSYDVKMKEKGDIPEGYSVSREKKERFSLILESASTNQTSMYLCASSEPAVTSYEQYFGPGTRLTVT.

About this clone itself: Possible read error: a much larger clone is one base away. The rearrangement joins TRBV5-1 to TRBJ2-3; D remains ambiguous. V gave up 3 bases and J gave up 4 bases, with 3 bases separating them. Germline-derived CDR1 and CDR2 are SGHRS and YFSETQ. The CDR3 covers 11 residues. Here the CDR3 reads CASSYSDTQYF. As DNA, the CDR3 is TGCGCCAGCAGCTACTCAGATACGCAGTATTTT.

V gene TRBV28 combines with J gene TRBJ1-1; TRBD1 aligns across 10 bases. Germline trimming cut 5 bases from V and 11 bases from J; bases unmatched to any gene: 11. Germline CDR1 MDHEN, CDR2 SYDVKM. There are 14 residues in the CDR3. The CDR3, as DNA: TGTGCCAGCAGTGAGGGCCGGGACAGGGGATTGGCTTTCTTT. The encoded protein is CASSEGRDRGLAFF. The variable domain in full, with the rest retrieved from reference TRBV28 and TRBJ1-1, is DVKVTQSSRYLVKRTGEKVFLECVQDMDHENMFWYRQDPGLGLRLIYFSYDVKMKEKGDIPEGYSVSREKKERFSLILESASTNQTSMYLCASSEGRDRGLAFFGQGTRLTVV.